This T cell receptor beta chain stems from a study of blood T cell repertoires in COVID-19. Per the original data handling: Reference gene primer amplification in the assay estimated nucleated cell counts. Generated by immunoSEQ multiplex PCR, the TCRdb table keeps only in-frame clones and is missing some. V, J and clone size are those of that table, while D and trimming were read from the DNA. The sample includes around 76,000 clones, roughly 89% seen only once; the top ten take around 0.6%. Losses at the gene ends were 7 bases for V and 3 bases for J; bases not matched to a gene: 5. This CDR3 is 15 amino acids long. CDR1 and CDR2 (germline): GTSNPN, SVGIG (reference sequence).

The chain joins TRBV30 to TRBJ2-1; 14 nucleotides match TRBD2. The clonotype comes from a man aged 55 to 70 with acute or convalescent COVID-19. Sequencing used peripheral blood. The CDR3 nucleotides read TGTGCCTCCGGGACTAGCGGGGGCTACTACAATGAGCAGTTCTTC. Translation: CASGTSGGYYNEQFF. Variable domain in full (rest from reference TRBV30 and TRBJ2-1): SQTIHQWPATLVQPVGSPLSLECTVEGTSNPNLYWYRQAAGRGLQLLFYSVGIGQISSEVPQNLSASRPQDRQFILSSKKLLLSDSGFYLCASGTSGGYYNEQFFGPGTRLTVL.